Shown below are 21 T cell receptor beta chains from a single sample sequenced in a study of PD-1 blockade in classical Hodgkin lymphoma. As for time point: cycle 4 day 1 (C4D1), after 6 weeks of nivolumab. Exposure to brentuximab vedotin varied, and each patient had relapsed following autologous stem cell transplantation. Produced via immunoSEQ multiplex PCR; TCRdb's table is partial and in-frame only. The sample lists about 89,000 clones; 90% were seen once. Sample: peripheral blood mononuclear cells (PBMCs), taken before the fourth cycle of nivolumab. The receptors originated from a human donor with classical Hodgkin lymphoma.

The genes are TRBV7-2 and TRBJ1-2, with 10 bases aligning to TRBD1. The germline V gene has CDR1 SGHTA and CDR2 FQGNSA. After removal of 3 bases from V and 7 bases from J, the junction contained 14 bases not matched to a gene. This CDR3 is built from 17 residues. The CDR3 reads CASSFGPNARDRGGYTF. The CDR3 DNA sequence: TGTGCCAGCAGCTTTGGACCAAACGCCCGGGACAGGGGTGGCTACACCTTC.

This rearrangement joins TRBV6-5 to TRBJ2-1, with a weak D call TRBD1 (6 bases). V gave up 3 bases and J gave up 6 bases, with 18 bases separating them. The CDR3 runs 16 residues. Germline CDR1 is MNHEY and CDR2 is SVGAGI. CDR3: CASSYMDRAGSNEQFF. CDR3 DNA sequence: TGTGCCAGCAGTTATATGGACAGAGCTGGTAGCAATGAGCAGTTCTTC.

The J gene is TRBJ1-6, the V gene TRBV6-1, with D perhaps matching TRBD1 (6 bases). V gave up 4 bases and J gave up 7 bases, with 17 bases separating them. This CDR3 has 16 residues. The germline V gene has CDR1 MNHNS and CDR2 SASEGT. CDR3 loop: CASSATYRVRNSPLHF. The CDR3 DNA sequence: TGTGCCAGCAGTGCTACATACAGGGTCCGGAATTCACCCCTCCACTTT.

The rearrangement joins TRBV6-5 to TRBJ1-2; the match to TRBD1 covers 9 bases. CDR3 length: 16 amino acids. CDR1 and CDR2 from the germline V gene are MNHEY and SVGAGI. With 0 bases clipped from V and 4 bases from J, the junction kept 6 bases outside the gene matches. This chain's CDR3 is CASSYSGTGRTYGYTF. The CDR3 DNA reads TGTGCCAGCAGTTACTCGGGGACAGGGCGTACCTATGGCTACACCTTC.

The V and J genes are TRBV28 and TRBJ2-5; tentatively, D is TRBD2 (6 bases). V lost 7 bases to trimming and J lost 3 bases, with 15 bases between them. CDR1 and CDR2 (germline): MDHEN, SYDVKM. This CDR3 is built from 14 residues. CDR3: CASIPLGGEETQYF. CDR3 nucleotide sequence: TGTGCCAGCATTCCTTTGGGGGGAGAAGAGACCCAGTACTTC.

The J gene is TRBJ2-7, the V gene TRBV5-1; no reliable D call. The CDR3 contains 15 residues. Trimming stripped 0 bases from V and 3 bases from J, with 13 bases between. Germline loops: CDR1 SGHRS, CDR2 YFSETQ. This chain's CDR3 is CASSLVDDLIYEQYF. Here the CDR3 DNA reads TGCGCCAGCAGCTTGGTAGACGACTTAATCTACGAGCAGTACTTC.

This clone was counted only a few times. This rearrangement joins TRBV7-6 to TRBJ2-7; 11 nucleotides match TRBD2. The CDR3 is 17 amino acids. Germline V CDR1 and CDR2: SGHVS, FNYEAQ. V shed 2 bases, J shed 4 bases, and the junction held 10 bases outside the gene matches. The CDR3 spells CASSLKELAGGTYEQYF. The DNA of the CDR3 is TGTGCCAGCAGCTTAAAAGAGTTAGCGGGGGGGACTTACGAGCAGTACTTC.

This chain joins TRBV6-5 and TRBJ1-1; D unclear. This CDR3 is built from 15 residues. V was shortened by 5 bases and J by 0 bases, with 13 bases between the two germline ends. The V gene's germline CDR1 is MNHEY and CDR2 SVGAGI. The CDR3 bases are TGTGCCAGCAGTCTCTCTGCCAGTCTGAACACTGAAGCTTTCTTT. Translated, it gives CASSLSASLNTEAFF.

V is TRBV2 and J is TRBJ1-6, with D possibly TRBD1 on 5 matching bases. The CDR3 loop spans 13 amino acids. Per germline, CDR1 SNHLY and CDR2 FYNNEI. The V end lost 8 bases, the J end lost 7 bases, and 12 bases lay between the germline ends. The CDR3: CASQGMRNSPLHF. The DNA of the CDR3 is TGTGCCAGCCAGGGTATGCGGAATTCACCCCTCCACTTT.

The DNA for the CDR3 is TGCGCCAGCAGCTCACCGACAGGGGATCAAGAGACCCAGTACTTC. Translating it yields CASSSPTGDQETQYF. The chain uses TRBV5-1 and TRBJ2-5; 8 bases match TRBD1. The junction had 6 bases not matched to a gene; V was cut back by 3 bases and J by 2 bases. CDR3 size: 15 residues. Germline V gene data show CDR1 as SGHRS and CDR2 as YFSETQ. Combining the CDR3 with reference TRBV5-1 and TRBJ2-5 gives the whole variable domain KAGVTQTPRYLIKTRGQQVTLSCSPISGHRSVSWYQQTPGQGLQFLFEYFSETQRNKGNFPGRFSGRQFSNSRSEMNVSTLELGDSALYLCASSSPTGDQETQYFGPGTRLLVL.

This chain joins TRBV9 and TRBJ1-3; maybe TRBD1 (6 bases). Germline CDR1 and CDR2: SGDLS and YYNGEE. CDR3 length equals 15 residues. V was cut by 0 bases and J by 1 base, with 8 bases left in between. The CDR3 is CASSVGGASGNTIYF. DNA of the CDR3: TGTGCCAGCAGCGTAGGGGGGGCTTCTGGAAACACCATATATTTT.

As concerns this clone: One end of the junction varies from germline; a read error may be responsible. The CDR3 DNA reads as TGTGCCAGCAGTTACTCGATCTTAGGGCAGGCTGACGCTTTCTTT. Protein product: CASSYSILGQADAFF. This chain links TRBV6-5 with TRBJ1-1, with D unresolved. The germline V gene encodes CDR1 MNHEY and CDR2 SVGAGI. The CDR3 extends over 15 amino acids.

V usage is TRBV13 and J usage is TRBJ1-2, with a possible D match to TRBD1 (5 bases). This CDR3 is built from 19 residues. The V and J ends lost 1 base and 2 bases respectively, with 23 bases between them. Germline CDR1 PRHDT, CDR2 FYEKMQ (reference sequence). The CDR3 bases are TGTGCCAGCAGCTTAGTCGTTAGCTTCGGGGGAGCGGTGAACTATGGCTACACCTTC. Translation gives CASSLVVSFGGAVNYGYTF.

Comment on this clone: Within the sample, other DNA sequences also encode this same CDR3. V is TRBV19 and J is TRBJ1-5; 7 bases match TRBD1. The trim removed 8 bases at V and 6 bases at J, leaving 10 bases unmatched. Germline CDR1 and CDR2: LNHDA and SQIVND (reference sequence). The CDR3 extends over 14 amino acids. CDR3 residues: CASLRDRDLQPQHF. The CDR3 nucleotides read TGTGCCAGTCTCAGAGACAGGGATCTTCAGCCCCAGCATTTT.

This clone was counted between two and nine times. The rearrangement links TRBV7-9 to TRBJ2-7; TRBD1 might be the D (5 bases). This CDR3 is built from 13 residues. The germline V gene has CDR1 SEHNR and CDR2 FQNEAQ (reference sequence). Trimming pared 5 bases from V and 3 bases from J, leaving 11 bases between. The CDR3 loop reads CASSPRQNYEQYF. CDR3 bases: TGTGCCAGCAGCCCGAGACAGAACTACGAGCAGTACTTC.

This chain uses TRBV19 with TRBJ1-1, with 8 nucleotides matching TRBD1. V lost 5 bases, J lost 3 bases, and 5 bases stayed unmatched. Germline V gives CDR1 LNHDA, CDR2 SQIVND (reference sequence). The CDR3 loop spans 14 amino acids. The CDR3 coding sequence is TGTGCCAGTAGTTTGGCAGGGGGCTACACTGAAGCTTTCTTT. This codes for CASSLAGGYTEAFF.

The V and J genes are TRBV5-1 and TRBJ2-7; unclear D gene. The V end was cut by 1 base, the J end by 6 bases, with 11 bases between. The CDR3 covers 13 residues. Germline V gene lookup returns CDR1 SGHRS and CDR2 YFSETQ. CDR3 sequence reads: CASSLSIRAEQYF. The CDR3 region has the DNA TGCGCCAGCAGCTTGTCGATACGCGCCGAGCAGTACTTC.

This clone was observed a single time. In nucleotides, the CDR3 is TGTGCCAGCAGTTTCGTAGGGAAGGAGACTGAAGCTTTCTTT. It is translated as CASSFVGKETEAFF. The V call is TRBV28, the J call TRBJ1-1; no firm D call. CDR3 size: 14 residues. Trimming shortened V by 3 bases and J by 5 bases, and 13 bases separated the two germline ends. The germline V gene has CDR1 MDHEN and CDR2 SYDVKM.

J is TRBJ2-7 and V is TRBV11-2; D may be TRBD1 (5 bases). CDR3 length equals 16 residues. Germline CDR1 and CDR2: SGHAT and FQNNGV. V was shortened by 2 bases and J by 2 bases, with 16 bases between the two germline ends. Written as DNA, the CDR3 is TGTGCCAGCAGCTTACCCCCCTGGAAGGGGCCCTACGAGCAGTACTTC. This codes for CASSLPPWKGPYEQYF.

This chain joins TRBV6-5 and TRBJ1-4, with D unclear. V was clipped by 2 bases and J by 5 bases, with 12 bases between them. This CDR3 is 15 amino acids long. Germline V gene lookup returns CDR1 MNHEY and CDR2 SVGAGI. In DNA form, the CDR3 reads TGTGCCAGCAGTTACCCCACAGCTACAAATGAAAAACTGTTTTTT. This sequence encodes CASSYPTATNEKLFF.

The chain uses TRBV29-1 and TRBJ1-1; 7 nucleotides align to TRBD1. CDR3 length: 11 residues. The germline V gene encodes CDR1 SQVTM and CDR2 ANQGSEA. CDR3 residues: CSGQVNTEAFF. The CDR3 nucleotides are TGCAGTGGACAGGTGAACACTGAAGCTTTCTTT.